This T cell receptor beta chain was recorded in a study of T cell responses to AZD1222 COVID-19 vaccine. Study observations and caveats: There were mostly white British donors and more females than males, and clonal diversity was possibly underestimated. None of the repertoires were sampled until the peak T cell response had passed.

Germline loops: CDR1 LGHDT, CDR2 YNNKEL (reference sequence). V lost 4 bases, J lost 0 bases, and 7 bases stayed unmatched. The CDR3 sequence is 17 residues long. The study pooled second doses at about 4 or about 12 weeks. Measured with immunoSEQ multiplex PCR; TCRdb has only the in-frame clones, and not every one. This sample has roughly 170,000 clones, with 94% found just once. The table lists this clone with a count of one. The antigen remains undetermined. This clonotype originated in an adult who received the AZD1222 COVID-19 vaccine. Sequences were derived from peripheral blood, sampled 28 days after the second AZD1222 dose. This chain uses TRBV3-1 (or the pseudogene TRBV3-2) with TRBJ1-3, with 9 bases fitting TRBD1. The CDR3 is CASSRKTGQGSGNTIYF. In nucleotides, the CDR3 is TGTGCCAGCAGCCGAAAAACGGGACAGGGCTCTGGAAACACCATATATTTT.